This TCR beta chain was sequenced in a study of blood T cell repertoires in COVID-19. Turning to the study itself: The United States, Italy and Spain were the sources of the acute and convalescent COVID-19 samples.

The V end was cut by 0 bases, the J end by 7 bases, with 11 bases between. CDR1 and CDR2 (germline): SGHRS, YFSETQ. The CDR3 loop spans 15 amino acids. Original processing methods: Reference gene primers were amplified, and this amplification served to estimate nucleated cell counts. Measured with immunoSEQ multiplex PCR; TCRdb has only the in-frame clones, and not every one. V, J and clone size are those of that table, while D and trimming were read from the DNA. Of hundreds of thousands of clones in the sample, over 75% were seen once. Patients from Seattle were sampled longitudinally, starting during active infection.

This TCR was sampled from a man in his fifties with COVID-19, enrolled during active disease. Sequenced: peripheral blood. The chain couples TRBV5-1 to TRBJ1-6; possible D gene TRBD1, 5 bases. The CDR3 is CASSLVTATNSPLHF. The CDR3 DNA reads TGCGCCAGCAGCTTGGTGACAGCCACAAATTCACCCCTCCACTTT.